Following are 7 T cell receptor beta chains from one sample sequenced in a study of PD-L1 blockade in urothelial cancer. Repertoires were generated with immunoSEQ multiplex PCR, while TCRdb's copy carries only in-frame clones and drops some. Of 72,000 or so clones listed, about 88% are singletons. As to time point: peripheral blood 6 weeks after treatment start. This sample comprised PBMCs, obtained around atezolizumab (anti-PD-L1) treatment. The receptors derive from a man in his 60s with urothelial cancer.

The V call is TRBV10-3, the J call TRBJ2-7; 9 nucleotides match TRBD2. The CDR3 runs to 17 residues. The V gene end was trimmed by 3 bases and the J gene end by 7 bases; junction bases not matched to a gene: 16. CDR1 ENHRY and CDR2 SYGVKD come from the germline V gene. The CDR3 nucleotides read TGTGCCATCAGTGACGCGGTCGGAACTAGCGGGTCCGGGGAGCAGTACTTC. This translates into CAISDAVGTSGSGEQYF.

The chain recombines TRBV4-3 with TRBJ1-5; possible D gene TRBD1, 6 bases. The V gene's germline CDR1 is LGHNA and CDR2 YSLEER. This CDR3 comprises 16 residues. Deletions cut 0 bases from V and 5 bases from J, with 14 bases between. The CDR3 spells CASSQEHRATDQPQHF. Written as DNA, the CDR3 is TGCGCCAGCAGCCAAGAGCACAGGGCCACTGATCAGCCCCAGCATTTT.

The CDR3: CASSYPSTSGSSTDTQYF. In DNA form, the CDR3 reads TGTGCCAGCAGCTACCCTTCGACTAGCGGGTCTAGCACAGATACGCAGTATTTT. This sequence joins TRBV7-9 and TRBJ2-3; 10 bases agree with TRBD2. There are 18 residues in the CDR3. The germline V gene encodes CDR1 SEHNR and CDR2 FQNEAQ (reference sequence). The V gene end was trimmed by 4 bases and the J gene end by 0 bases; junction bases not matched to a gene: 10.

The chain recombines TRBV6-6 with TRBJ2-7; TRBD1 matches 8 bases. Trimming at V came to 4 bases and at J to 2 bases, leaving 7 bases not matched to a gene. Germline lookup yields CDR1 MNHNY and CDR2 SVGAGI (reference sequence). The CDR3 length is 15 residues. CDR3 coding DNA: TGTGCCAGCAGTTTAAGGCCGGGACAGGCCTACGAGCAGTACTTC. Translated: CASSLRPGQAYEQYF.

The chain combines TRBV19 with TRBJ2-4; 7 nucleotides match TRBD2. Germline assignment: CDR1 LNHDA and CDR2 SQIVND (reference sequence). CDR3 length equals 15 residues. Unmatched junction bases numbered 13, after V lost 7 bases and J lost 7 bases. The CDR3 loop reads CASIAGRGFGNIQYF. CDR3 DNA sequence: TGTGCCAGTATAGCGGGCCGGGGGTTCGGGAACATTCAGTACTTC.

The genes are TRBV10-3 and TRBJ2-7, with 11 bases matching TRBD2. Losses at the gene ends were 11 bases for V and 3 bases for J; bases not matched to a gene: 9. CDR3 length: 14 residues. Germline loops: CDR1 ENHRY, CDR2 SYGVKD. CDR3 loop: CASRPGTSGYEQYF. CDR3 nucleotide sequence: TGTGCCTCAAGACCTGGGACTAGCGGCTACGAGCAGTACTTC.

The J gene is TRBJ1-2, the V gene TRBV19; 7 nucleotides match TRBD1. Looked up from germline, CDR1 is LNHDA and CDR2 is SQIVND (reference sequence). After removal of 6 bases from V and 3 bases from J, the junction contained 7 bases not matched to a gene. The CDR3 is 14 amino acids. CDR3 DNA sequence: TGTGCCAGTAGGGCCACCGGGACAGACTATGGCTACACCTTC. It specifies CASRATGTDYGYTF.